This is a list of T cell receptor beta chains from one sample in a study of cytomegalovirus exposure and HLA in healthy donors. The assay was immunoSEQ multiplex PCR, and TCRdb's table has in-frame clones only and misses some. The sample has 150,000 to 200,000 clones; about 80% are singletons. Sequencing used PBMCs. Receptor source: a woman aged 40 to 55 in good health and CMV-seronegative. CDR3s include the opening cysteine and the closing phenylalanine or tryptophan. A D gene is named only where the DNA matches it firmly. Clone sizes are given selectively: once, few, many, or a class where the clone is expanded.

j_call: TRBJ1-2
v_call: TRBV6-1
clone_size: -
d_call: TRBD1
cdr3_nt: TGTGCCAGCAGTCAGAACTGGGACAGTTCATATGGCTACACCTTC
cdr3_aa: CASSQNWDSSYGYTF

j_call: TRBJ2-2
v_call: TRBV6-6
clone_size: once
d_call: TRBD2
cdr3_nt: TGTGCCAGCAGGCTAGCGGGCACGAACACCGGGGAGCTGTTTTTT
cdr3_aa: CASRLAGTNTGELFF

j_call: TRBJ2-7
v_call: TRBV7-6
clone_size: few
d_call: -
cdr3_nt: TGTGCCAGCAGCGCCCGTTTGGTAGGAGGCGCCTCCTACGAGCAGTACTTC
cdr3_aa: CASSARLVGGASYEQYF

j_call: TRBJ1-4
v_call: TRBV7-9
clone_size: once
d_call: -
cdr3_nt: TGTGCCAGCCGGACACCAGAAAATGAAAAACTGTTTTTT
cdr3_aa: CASRTPENEKLFF

j_call: TRBJ2-4
v_call: TRBV28
clone_size: -
d_call: TRBD2
cdr3_nt: TGTGCCAGCAGGGCTAGCGGGAGTTTTAGGGCCAAAAACATTCAGTACTTC
cdr3_aa: CASRASGSFRAKNIQYF

j_call: TRBJ2-7
v_call: TRBV11-3
clone_size: once
d_call: -
cdr3_nt: TGTGCCAGCAGCTTAGGGGCCGACGGCGAGCAGTACTTC
cdr3_aa: CASSLGADGEQYF

j_call: TRBJ2-1
v_call: TRBV9
clone_size: few
d_call: TRBD1
cdr3_nt: TGTGCCAGCAGCCCACCCGCGGACAGGGGTTTCAATGAGCAGTTCTTC
cdr3_aa: CASSPPADRGFNEQFF

j_call: TRBJ1-3
v_call: TRBV11-2
clone_size: -
d_call: -
cdr3_nt: TGTGCCAGCAGCTTAGTCGGTACTATCTCTGGAAACACCATATATTTT
cdr3_aa: CASSLVGTISGNTIYF

j_call: TRBJ2-1
v_call: TRBV2
clone_size: few
d_call: TRBD1
cdr3_nt: TGTGCCAGCAGCACCGGGACAGGAGGCTACAATGAGCAGTTCTTC
cdr3_aa: CASSTGTGGYNEQFF

j_call: TRBJ1-1
v_call: TRBV10-3
clone_size: -
d_call: -
cdr3_nt: TGTGCCATCAGTCCGGGGGGCGTGAACACTGAAGCTTTCTTT
cdr3_aa: CAISPGGVNTEAFF

j_call: TRBJ2-5
v_call: TRBV5-1
clone_size: few
d_call: -
cdr3_nt: TGCGCCAGCAGCCGGGACACTAAGGAGACCCAGTACTTC
cdr3_aa: CASSRDTKETQYF

j_call: TRBJ1-1
v_call: TRBV5-1
clone_size: -
d_call: -
cdr3_nt: TGCGCCAGCAGCTTGGGTTTACAGGAGAACACTGAAGCTTTCTTT
cdr3_aa: CASSLGLQENTEAFF

j_call: TRBJ1-5
v_call: TRBV19
clone_size: -
d_call: TRBD1
cdr3_nt: TGTGCCAGTAATAAAGGGACAGGGTTCAATCAGCCCCAGCATTTT
cdr3_aa: CASNKGTGFNQPQHF

j_call: TRBJ1-1
v_call: TRBV28
clone_size: -
d_call: TRBD1
cdr3_nt: TGTGCCAGCAGCTTGTCCGGGACAGGGGTTACTGAAGCTTTCTTT
cdr3_aa: CASSLSGTGVTEAFF

j_call: TRBJ2-7
v_call: TRBV4-1
clone_size: -
d_call: TRBD1
cdr3_nt: TGCGCCAGCAGCTTCCCGGGACAGGGGTACGAGCAGTACTTC
cdr3_aa: CASSFPGQGYEQYF

j_call: TRBJ2-3
v_call: TRBV13
clone_size: -
d_call: TRBD2
cdr3_nt: TGTGCCAGCAGCTTGGGGGAGGGCCTGACAGATACGCAGTATTTT
cdr3_aa: CASSLGEGLTDTQYF

j_call: TRBJ2-1
v_call: TRBV7-9
clone_size: -
d_call: -
cdr3_nt: TGTTCCAGCAGCTCCCCTCCCAATGAGCAGTTCTTC
cdr3_aa: CSSSSPPNEQFF

j_call: TRBJ2-1
v_call: TRBV30
clone_size: -
d_call: TRBD1
cdr3_nt: TGTGCCTGGAGTGTAGACAGGGGGTTTGGGAATGAGCAGTTCTTC
cdr3_aa: CAWSVDRGFGNEQFF

j_call: TRBJ2-3
v_call: TRBV7-3
clone_size: once
d_call: -
cdr3_nt: TGTGCCAGCAGCCTGAGGGTAGGGGGGGGCGATACGCAGTATTTT
cdr3_aa: CASSLRVGGGDTQYF

j_call: TRBJ2-7
v_call: TRBV28
clone_size: -
d_call: -
cdr3_nt: TGTGCCAGCTGGGCGGGTGCGTCCGAGCAGTACTTC
cdr3_aa: CASWAGASEQYF

j_call: TRBJ1-5
v_call: TRBV7-9
clone_size: -
d_call: -
cdr3_nt: TGTGCCAGCAGCTTAGAACTCCAGCCCCAGCATTTT
cdr3_aa: CASSLELQPQHF

j_call: TRBJ2-5
v_call: TRBV27
clone_size: once
d_call: TRBD1
cdr3_nt: TGTGCCAGCAGCCCAATTTGGGACAGGGAAGAGACCCAGTACTTC
cdr3_aa: CASSPIWDREETQYF

j_call: TRBJ2-3
v_call: TRBV5-8
clone_size: -
d_call: TRBD2
cdr3_nt: TGTGCCAGCAGCTCCTCAGCGGGGGTTTACCCCTCAGATACGCAGTATTTT
cdr3_aa: CASSSSAGVYPSDTQYF

j_call: TRBJ2-7
v_call: TRBV6-5
clone_size: -
d_call: TRBD1
cdr3_nt: TGTGCCAGCAGTTACTCCCGGGACAGCTCCTACGAGCAGTACTTC
cdr3_aa: CASSYSRDSSYEQYF

j_call: TRBJ2-7
v_call: TRBV11-1
clone_size: -
d_call: -
cdr3_nt: TGTGCCAGCAGCTTAGTCTCTTACGAGCAGTACTTC
cdr3_aa: CASSLVSYEQYF

j_call: TRBJ2-2
v_call: TRBV4-2
clone_size: -
d_call: -
cdr3_nt: TGTGCCAGCAGCCAAGGAGGTGCGGGGGCCTACACCGGGGAGCTGTTTTTT
cdr3_aa: CASSQGGAGAYTGELFF

j_call: TRBJ1-1
v_call: TRBV28
clone_size: -
d_call: -
cdr3_nt: TGTGCCAGCAGTTCACCCCTCCCCAGGACTGAAGCTTTCTTT
cdr3_aa: CASSSPLPRTEAFF

j_call: TRBJ1-1
v_call: TRBV10-3
clone_size: -
d_call: -
cdr3_nt: TGTGCCATCAGACCGGGCCGAGGAGGGAAGACTGAAGCTTTCTTT
cdr3_aa: CAIRPGRGGKTEAFF

j_call: TRBJ2-7
v_call: TRBV5-1
clone_size: few
d_call: TRBD1
cdr3_nt: TGCGCCAGCAGCTTGGAAGTTCAGGGGGCCCGTCGCGACGAGCAGTACTTC
cdr3_aa: CASSLEVQGARRDEQYF

j_call: TRBJ2-2
v_call: TRBV15
clone_size: -
d_call: -
cdr3_nt: TGTGCCACCAGCAGAGCGGGGTTTCGCGCCGGGGAGCTGTTTTTT
cdr3_aa: CATSRAGFRAGELFF

j_call: TRBJ1-1
v_call: TRBV28
clone_size: -
d_call: -
cdr3_nt: TGTGCCAGCAGCGACCCCCGGGGTGGGGACACTGAAGCTTTCTTT
cdr3_aa: CASSDPRGGDTEAFF

j_call: TRBJ1-1
v_call: TRBV5-1
clone_size: -
d_call: -
cdr3_nt: TGCGCCAGCAGCTTGCAACAGGGGAACACTGAAGCTTTCTTT
cdr3_aa: CASSLQQGNTEAFF

j_call: TRBJ2-1
v_call: TRBV5-1
clone_size: -
d_call: TRBD2
cdr3_nt: TGCGCCAGCAGCTCCCGACTAGCGGCAACACTTTACAATGAGCAGTTCTTC
cdr3_aa: CASSSRLAATLYNEQFF